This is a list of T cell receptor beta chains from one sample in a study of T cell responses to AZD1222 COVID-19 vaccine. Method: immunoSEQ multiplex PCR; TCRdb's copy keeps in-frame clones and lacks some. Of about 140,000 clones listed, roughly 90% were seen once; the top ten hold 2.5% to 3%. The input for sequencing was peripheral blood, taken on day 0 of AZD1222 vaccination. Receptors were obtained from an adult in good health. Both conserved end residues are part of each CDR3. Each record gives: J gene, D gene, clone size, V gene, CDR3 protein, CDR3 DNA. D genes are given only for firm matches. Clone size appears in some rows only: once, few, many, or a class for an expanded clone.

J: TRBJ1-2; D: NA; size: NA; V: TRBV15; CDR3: CATSRDGTPTNYGYTF; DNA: TGTGCCACCAGCAGAGACGGGACACCAACTAACTATGGCTACACCTTC
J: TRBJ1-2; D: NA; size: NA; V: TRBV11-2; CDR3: CASSPGGTDTF; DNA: TGTGCCAGCAGCCCCGGCGGGACGGACACCTTC
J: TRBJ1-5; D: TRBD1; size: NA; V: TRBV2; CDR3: CASSAQGAGVSNQPQHF; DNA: TGTGCCAGCAGTGCACAGGGGGCCGGGGTGAGCAATCAGCCCCAGCATTTT
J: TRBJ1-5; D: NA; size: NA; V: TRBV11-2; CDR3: CASSLVEDSYCSNQPQHF; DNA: TGTGCCAGCAGCTTAGTGGAGGACAGTTATTGTAGCAATCAGCCCCAGCATTTT
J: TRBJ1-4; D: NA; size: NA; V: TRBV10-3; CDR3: CAISYDGTNEKLFF; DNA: TGTGCCATCAGTTACGACGGTACTAATGAAAAACTGTTTTTT
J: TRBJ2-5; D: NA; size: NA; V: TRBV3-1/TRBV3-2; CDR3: CASSPSWRGWQETQYF; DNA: TGTGCCAGCAGCCCTTCTTGGAGAGGGTGGCAAGAGACCCAGTACTTC
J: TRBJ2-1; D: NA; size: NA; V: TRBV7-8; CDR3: CASSLVPNEGQFF; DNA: TGTGCCAGCAGCTTAGTTCCCAATGAGGGGCAGTTCTTC
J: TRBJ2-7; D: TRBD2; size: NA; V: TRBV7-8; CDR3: CASSSLAGSSYEQYF; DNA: TGTGCCAGCAGCTCTTTAGCGGGTAGCTCCTACGAGCAGTACTTC
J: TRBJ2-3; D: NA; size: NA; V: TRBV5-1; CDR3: CASHPGGPYTDTQYF; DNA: TGCGCCTCTCATCCTGGAGGCCCTTACACAGATACGCAGTATTTT
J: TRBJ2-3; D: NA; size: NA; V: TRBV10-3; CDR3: CAISEWGASTDTQYF; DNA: TGTGCCATCAGTGAGTGGGGGGCCTCCACAGATACGCAGTATTTT
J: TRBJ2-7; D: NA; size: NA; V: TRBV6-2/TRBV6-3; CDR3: CASSYGGYYEQYF; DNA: TGTGCCAGCAGTTACGGAGGGTACTACGAGCAGTACTTC
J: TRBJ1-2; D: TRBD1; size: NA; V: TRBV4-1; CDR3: CASSQDNRGLYGYTF; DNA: TGCGCCAGCAGCCAAGATAACAGGGGCCTCTATGGCTACACCTTC
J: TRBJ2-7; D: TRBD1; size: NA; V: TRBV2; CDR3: CASRYYRDRGYEQYF; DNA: TGTGCCAGCAGATATTACCGGGACAGGGGCTACGAGCAGTACTTC
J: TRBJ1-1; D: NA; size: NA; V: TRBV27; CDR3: CASSSQGENTEAFF; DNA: TGTGCCAGCAGCAGCCAGGGCGAGAACACTGAAGCTTTCTTT
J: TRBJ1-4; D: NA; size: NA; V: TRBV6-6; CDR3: CASKPGGGDEKLFF; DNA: TGTGCCAGCAAGCCCGGGGGGGGAGATGAAAAACTGTTTTTT
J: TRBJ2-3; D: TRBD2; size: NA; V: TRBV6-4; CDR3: CASSGGGATDTQYF; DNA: TGTGCCAGCAGTGGCGGGGGGGCCACAGATACGCAGTATTTT
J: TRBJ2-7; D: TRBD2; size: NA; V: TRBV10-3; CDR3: CAISRLAGVYEQYF; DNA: TGTGCCATCAGCCGACTAGCGGGAGTTTACGAGCAGTACTTC
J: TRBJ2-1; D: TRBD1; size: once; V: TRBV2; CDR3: CASNRDRDNEQFF; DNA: TGTGCCAGCAACCGGGACAGGGACAATGAGCAGTTCTTC
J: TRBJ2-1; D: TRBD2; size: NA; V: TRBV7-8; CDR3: CASSPLAGGPDEQFF; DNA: TGTGCCAGCAGCCCCCTAGCGGGAGGGCCCGATGAGCAGTTCTTC
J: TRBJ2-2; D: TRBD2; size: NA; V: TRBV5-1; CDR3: CASSLTSGATNTGELFF; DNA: TGCGCCAGCAGCTTGACTAGCGGGGCTACGAACACCGGGGAGCTGTTTTTT
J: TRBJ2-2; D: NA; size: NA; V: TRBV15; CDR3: CATRRLKNTGELFF; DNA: TGTGCCACCAGACGCCTAAAAAACACCGGGGAGCTGTTTTTT
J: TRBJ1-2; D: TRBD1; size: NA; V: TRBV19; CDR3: CASSIDREGTYGYTF; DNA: TGTGCCAGTAGTATTGACAGGGAGGGGACCTATGGCTACACCTTC
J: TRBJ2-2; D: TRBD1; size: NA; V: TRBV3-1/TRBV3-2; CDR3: CASSHETGTVNTGELFF; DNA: TGTGCCAGCAGCCACGAAACCGGGACAGTAAACACCGGGGAGCTGTTTTTT
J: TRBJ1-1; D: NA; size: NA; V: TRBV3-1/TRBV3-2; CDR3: CASSLRTTEAFF; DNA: TGTGCCAGCAGCCTCCGGACGACTGAAGCTTTCTTT
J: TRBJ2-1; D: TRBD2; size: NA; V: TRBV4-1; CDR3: CASSQSGLAGRNEQFF; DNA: TGCGCCAGCAGCCAAAGTGGACTAGCGGGGCGTAATGAGCAGTTCTTC
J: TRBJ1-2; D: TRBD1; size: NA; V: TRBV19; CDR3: CASSLRDRVTHYGYTF; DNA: TGTGCCAGTAGTCTGCGGGACAGGGTAACCCACTATGGCTACACCTTC
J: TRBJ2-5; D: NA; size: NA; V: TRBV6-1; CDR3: CASSRLDWGETQYF; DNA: TGTGCCAGCAGTAGACTAGATTGGGGGGAGACCCAGTACTTC
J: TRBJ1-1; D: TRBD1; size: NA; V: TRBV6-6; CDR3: CASSSGTANTEAFF; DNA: TGTGCCAGCAGCTCGGGGACAGCGAACACTGAAGCTTTCTTT
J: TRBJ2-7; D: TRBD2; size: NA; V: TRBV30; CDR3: CAWSARTSGFYSYEQYF; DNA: TGTGCCTGGAGTGCCCGGACTAGCGGCTTTTACTCCTACGAGCAGTACTTC
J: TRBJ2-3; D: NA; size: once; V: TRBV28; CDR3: CASRSNTDTQYF; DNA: TGTGCCAGCAGGTCGAACACAGATACGCAGTATTTT
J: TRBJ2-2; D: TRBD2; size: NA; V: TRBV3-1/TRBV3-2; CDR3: CASSQTSWTRAYTGELFF; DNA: TGTGCCAGCAGCCAAACATCATGGACTAGGGCCTACACCGGGGAGCTGTTTTTT
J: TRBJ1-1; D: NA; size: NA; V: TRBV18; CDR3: CASSPGQSGGAFF; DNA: TGTGCCAGCTCACCTGGACAGAGCGGGGGGGCTTTCTTT
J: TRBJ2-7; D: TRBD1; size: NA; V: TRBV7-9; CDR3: CASSPWTGAAYEQYF; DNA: TGTGCCAGCAGCCCGTGGACAGGGGCCGCCTACGAGCAGTACTTC
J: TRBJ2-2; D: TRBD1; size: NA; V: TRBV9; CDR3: CASSPQGAVEIGELFF; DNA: TGTGCCAGCAGCCCCCAGGGGGCGGTGGAGATCGGGGAGCTGTTTTTT
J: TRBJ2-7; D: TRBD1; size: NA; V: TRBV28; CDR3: CASSPRWTGGVRRYEQYF; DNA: TGTGCCAGCAGTCCCCGTTGGACAGGGGGCGTCCGGCGATACGAGCAGTACTTC
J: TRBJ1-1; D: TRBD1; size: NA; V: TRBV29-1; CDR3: CSARTGLNTEAFF; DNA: TGCAGCGCGAGGACAGGTTTGAACACTGAAGCTTTCTTT
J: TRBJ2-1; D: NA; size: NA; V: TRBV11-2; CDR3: CASRRVSGKVFREQFF; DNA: TGTGCCAGCAGAAGGGTATCTGGGAAAGTATTCCGGGAGCAGTTCTTC
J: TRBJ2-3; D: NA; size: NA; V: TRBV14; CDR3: CASSHEVRATDTQYF; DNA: TGTGCCAGCAGCCATGAGGTACGGGCCACAGATACGCAGTATTTT
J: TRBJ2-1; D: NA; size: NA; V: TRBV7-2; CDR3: CASSSDWYNEQFF; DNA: TGTGCCAGCAGCTCAGACTGGTACAATGAGCAGTTCTTC
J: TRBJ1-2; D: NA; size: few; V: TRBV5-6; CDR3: CASSIDKRGIDTF; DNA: TGTGCCAGCAGTATCGACAAGCGAGGAATAGACACCTTC
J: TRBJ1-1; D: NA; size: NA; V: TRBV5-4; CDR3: CASSLWGADTEAFF; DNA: TGTGCCAGCAGCTTGTGGGGGGCAGACACTGAAGCTTTCTTT
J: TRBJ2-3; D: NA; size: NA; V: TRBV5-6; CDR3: CASSLEGGTDTQYF; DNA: TGTGCCAGCAGCTTGGAGGGAGGCACAGATACGCAGTATTTT
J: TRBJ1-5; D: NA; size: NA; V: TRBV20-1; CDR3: CSASNRAFQPQHF; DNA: TGCAGTGCTAGTAACAGGGCTTTTCAGCCCCAGCATTTT
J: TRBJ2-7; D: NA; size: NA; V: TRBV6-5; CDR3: CASSYNDGSEQYF; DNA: TGTGCCAGCAGTTACAACGACGGCTCCGAGCAGTACTTC
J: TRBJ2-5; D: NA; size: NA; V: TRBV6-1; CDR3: CASSDLNQETQYF; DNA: TGTGCCAGCAGTGATTTGAACCAAGAGACCCAGTACTTC